Below, 26 T cell receptor beta chains from the same sample are listed, as sequenced in a study of blood T cell repertoires in COVID-19. Some clones are missing from TCRdb's copy, which holds only in-frame ones; the method was immunoSEQ multiplex PCR. Of roughly 230,000 clones in the sample, around 80% were seen once. The specimen sequenced was peripheral blood. All receptors come from a man aged 35 to 55 with acute or convalescent COVID-19.

The chain has TRBV28 and TRBJ2-7; the D gene is possibly TRBD1 (6 bases). This CDR3 spans 14 amino acids. Germline V gives CDR1 MDHEN, CDR2 SYDVKM. V lost 7 bases, J lost 2 bases, and 15 bases lay in between. The CDR3 here is CASKGPGVPYEQYF. CDR3 nucleotide sequence: TGTGCCAGCAAAGGGCCAGGGGTCCCCTACGAGCAGTACTTC.

In DNA form, the CDR3 reads TGTGCCAGCAGTTACGAGCGGTCAGGAGCTTTCTTT. Protein sequence: CASSYERSGAFF. The chain recombines TRBV6-2 or TRBV6-3 with TRBJ1-1, with D unresolved. V was cut by 2 bases and J by 10 bases, with 11 bases left in between. The CDR3 has 12 amino acids. Germline loops: CDR1 MNHEY, CDR2 SVGEGT.

V gene TRBV6-1 combines with J gene TRBJ1-5; 8 bases agree with TRBD1. CDR3 size: 15 residues. Germline CDR1 and CDR2: MNHNS and SASEGT. J gave up 7 bases and V 3 bases, and 8 bases lay outside the gene matches. The CDR3 loop reads CASSDNRGSGQPQHF. For the CDR3, the DNA is TGTGCCAGCAGTGATAACAGGGGGAGCGGGCAGCCCCAGCATTTT.

V gene TRBV20-1 combines with J gene TRBJ1-1; a possible D gene is TRBD1 (6 bases). This CDR3 has 11 residues. Germline V gene lookup returns CDR1 DFQATT and CDR2 SNEGSKA (reference sequence). V was cut by 5 bases and J by 8 bases, with 12 bases left in between. The CDR3 nucleotides read TGCAGTGCTTTCAGGGGACCCGAAGCTTTCTTT. Amino acids: CSAFRGPEAFF.

The chain is built from TRBV5-1 and TRBJ2-7, with 8 nucleotides matching TRBD1. This CDR3 contains 13 residues. V was clipped by 4 bases and J by 5 bases; unmatched bases: 5. Per germline, CDR1 SGHRS and CDR2 YFSETQ. In nucleotides, the CDR3 is TGCGCCAGCAGCCAGGACAGGGTTCACGAGCAGTACTTC. Translated, it gives CASSQDRVHEQYF. Complete variable domain (other parts from reference TRBV5-1 and TRBJ2-7): KAGVTQTPRYLIKTRGQQVTLSCSPISGHRSVSWYQQTPGQGLQFLFEYFSETQRNKGNFPGRFSGRQFSNSRSEMNVSTLELGDSALYLCASSQDRVHEQYFGPGTRLTVT.

V is TRBV6-1 and J is TRBJ2-1, with a weak D call TRBD2 (5 bases). CDR1 and CDR2 from the germline V gene are MNHNS and SASEGT. V lost 2 bases, J lost 9 bases, and 17 bases lay in between. The CDR3 covers 15 residues. CDR3 nucleotides: TGTGCCAGCAGTGAACTAGCTCCGGGGTGGGCTGAGCAGTTCTTC. Translated: CASSELAPGWAEQFF.

This clone was seen just once. J is TRBJ1-2 and V is TRBV7-2; D gene unclear. Germline assignment: CDR1 SGHTA and CDR2 FQGNSA. The CDR3 totals 11 residues. V was clipped by 0 bases and J by 13 bases, with 9 bases between them. This CDR3 reads CASSLAEGLTF. The DNA of the CDR3 is TGTGCCAGCAGCTTAGCGGAGGGTCTCACCTTC.

The V gene is TRBV10-3, the J gene TRBJ2-2; 7 bases map to TRBD1. The V gene's germline CDR1 is ENHRY and CDR2 SYGVKD. V was clipped by 0 bases and J by 5 bases; unmatched bases: 6. The CDR3 spans 16 residues. The CDR3 is CAISESTGIGTGELFF. The CDR3 nucleotides are TGTGCCATCAGTGAGTCGACAGGGATAGGAACCGGGGAGCTGTTTTTT.

V is TRBV4-2 and J is TRBJ1-1; D perhaps matches TRBD1 (6 bases). CDR1 LGHNA and CDR2 YNFKEQ come from the germline V gene. The CDR3 spans 12 residues. Trimming took off 2 bases at V and 5 bases at J, with 6 bases between the two ends. The DNA of the CDR3 is TGTGCCAGCAGCCAACAGGGGACTGAAGCTTTCTTT. Its translation is CASSQQGTEAFF.

This sequence joins TRBV18 and TRBJ1-5, with 9 bases matching TRBD1. This CDR3 is built from 14 residues. CDR1 is KGHSH and CDR2 is LQKENI in the germline V gene. V was pared by 1 base and J by 7 bases, with 2 bases of the junction left unmatched. Here the CDR3 DNA reads TGTGCCAGCTCACCACGGACAGGGGAACAGCCCCAGCATTTT. This codes for CASSPRTGEQPQHF.

The CDR3 DNA follows: TGTGCCAGCTCGGAGGGCCCTAGCTCCTACGAGCAGTACTTC. Encoded protein: CASSEGPSSYEQYF. The gene calls are TRBV18 and TRBJ2-7, with D tentatively TRBD2 (6 bases). Trimming took off 6 bases at V and 0 bases at J, with 12 bases between the two ends. The CDR3 is 14 amino acids. Germline V gives CDR1 KGHSH, CDR2 LQKENI.

The chain carries TRBV12-5 and TRBJ2-5; TRBD2 aligns across 9 bases. The V segment lost 5 bases and the J segment 5 bases; nucleotides outside the gene matches: 9. Germline V CDR1 and CDR2: LGHNT, FRNRAP. CDR3 length equals 15 residues. As DNA, the CDR3 is TGTGCTAGTGGTAAGCCGGGACTAGCAATGGAGACCCAGTACTTC. Translation gives CASGKPGLAMETQYF.

V and J are TRBV12-5 and TRBJ2-1, with 9 bases fitting TRBD2. In germline, CDR1 is LGHNT, CDR2 FRNRAP. CDR3 length: 16 residues. After removal of 0 bases from V and 9 bases from J, the junction contained 9 bases not matched to a gene. The CDR3 sequence is CASGLVRQREVSEQFF. Written as DNA, the CDR3 is TGTGCTAGTGGTTTGGTACGTCAGCGGGAGGTGAGTGAGCAGTTCTTC.

In its sample, this clone was seen many times. The chain's CDR3 is CSAYRFRGYTF. As DNA, the CDR3 is TGCAGTGCTTACAGGTTTCGAGGCTACACCTTC. This chain links TRBV20-1 with TRBJ1-2; a weak D match, TRBD1 (5 bases). Trimming pared 5 bases from V and 8 bases from J, leaving 12 bases between. Germline CDR1 and CDR2: DFQATT and SNEGSKA (reference sequence). This CDR3 is built from 11 residues.

The gene calls are TRBV10-3 and TRBJ1-3; D gene unclear. Looked up from germline, CDR1 is ENHRY and CDR2 is SYGVKD. The ends were cut back, 8 bases at V and 0 bases at J, with 11 bases in the middle. This CDR3 contains 14 residues. This chain's CDR3 is CAIQNLVSGNTIYF. CDR3 sequence (DNA): TGTGCCATCCAAAATTTAGTCTCTGGAAACACCATATATTTT.

V usage is TRBV19 and J usage is TRBJ1-1, with D maybe TRBD1 (5 bases). Trimming cost V 3 bases and J 4 bases, with 15 bases left between them. Germline lookup yields CDR1 LNHDA and CDR2 SQIVND (reference sequence). This CDR3 spans 15 amino acids. The CDR3 DNA reads as TGTGCCAGTAGTATTATAGCAGGGTGGAGCACTGAAGCTTTCTTT. It translates to CASSIIAGWSTEAFF.

The chain carries TRBV19 and TRBJ1-5; D possibly corresponds to TRBD1 (6 bases). This CDR3 is built from 15 residues. The germline gives CDR1 LNHDA, CDR2 SQIVND (reference sequence). The ends were cut back, 6 bases at V and 5 bases at J, with 17 bases in the middle. Written as DNA, the CDR3 is TGTGCCAGTAGCCGGCGGGGAGGGGGGGATCAGCCCCAGCATTTT. Amino acid sequence: CASSRRGGGDQPQHF.

CDR3 sequence: CASSPHPRDRVVSKLFF. CDR3 DNA sequence: TGTGCCAGCAGCCCCCATCCCCGCGACAGGGTGGTCTCCAAGCTGTTTTTT. This sequence joins TRBV3-1 (or the pseudogene TRBV3-2) and TRBJ1-4; the match to TRBD1 covers 7 bases. The trim removed 4 bases at V and 14 bases at J, leaving 22 bases unmatched. Germline assignment: CDR1 LGHDT and CDR2 YNNKEL (reference sequence). The CDR3 totals 17 residues.

This sequence joins TRBV5-1 and TRBJ2-4; D remains unclear. The germline V and J ends were trimmed by 1 base and 1 base, with 6 bases remaining between them. Germline values: CDR1 SGHRS, CDR2 YFSETQ. The CDR3 spans 14 residues. The CDR3 nucleotides read TGCGCCAGCAGCTTGAGTGCGGCCAAAAACATTCAGTACTTC. It is translated as CASSLSAAKNIQYF.

This clone was seen a handful of times. The chain has TRBV28 and TRBJ1-5; D is undetermined. V was shortened by 6 bases and J by 7 bases, with 19 bases between the two germline ends. CDR1 is MDHEN, CDR2 SYDVKM, per germline. The CDR3 extends over 15 amino acids. CDR3: CASSTRKEGRQPQHF. The DNA for the CDR3 is TGTGCCAGCAGCACTAGGAAGGAGGGCAGGCAGCCCCAGCATTTT. The variable domain in full, completed from reference TRBV28 and TRBJ1-5, reads DVKVTQSSRYLVKRTGEKVFLECVQDMDHENMFWYRQDPGLGLRLIYFSYDVKMKEKGDIPEGYSVSREKKERFSLILESASTNQTSMYLCASSTRKEGRQPQHFGDGTRLSIL.

V usage is TRBV11-2 and J usage is TRBJ2-5, with no clear D. The CDR3 is made up of 14 amino acids. V lost 3 bases and J lost 4, with 12 bases in between. Per the germline V gene, CDR1 is SGHAT and CDR2 is FQNNGV. CDR3 nucleotides: TGTGCCAGCAGCTTCGACCGCCCGGGAGAGACCCAGTACTTC. Amino acid sequence: CASSFDRPGETQYF.

The sample holds a few counts of this clone. The gene calls are TRBV27 and TRBJ1-2; 8 nucleotides agree with TRBD1. Germline CDR1 and CDR2: MNHEY and SMNVEV (reference sequence). The CDR3 extends over 16 amino acids. Germline trimming cut 2 bases from V and 0 bases from J; bases unmatched to any gene: 5. In DNA form, the CDR3 reads TGTGCCAGCAGTTTAACCCCACAGGGGGCTAACTATGGCTACACCTTC. It specifies CASSLTPQGANYGYTF.

The J gene is TRBJ2-7, the V gene TRBV11-2; the match to TRBD1 covers 9 bases. The CDR3 runs to 11 residues. Losses at the gene ends were 4 bases for V and 11 bases for J; bases not matched to a gene: 3. The germline V gene encodes CDR1 SGHAT and CDR2 FQNNGV. The CDR3 DNA sequence: TGTGCCAGCAGCTGGTGGGACAGGGAGTACTTC. Protein product: CASSWWDREYF.

The chain combines TRBV4-2 with TRBJ2-2; 13 bases match TRBD2. The germline V gene encodes CDR1 LGHNA and CDR2 YNFKEQ. The length of the CDR3 is 20 residues. The junction had 10 bases not matched to a gene; V was cut back by 0 bases and J by 3 bases. CDR3 in DNA: TGTGCCAGCAGCCAAGAAGAGGCGCGACTAGCGGGAGGCGACACCGGGGAGCTGTTTTTT. Residues: CASSQEEARLAGGDTGELFF.

This clone was observed once. The chain recombines TRBV19 with TRBJ1-4, with 7 bases fitting TRBD1. V gave up 7 bases and J gave up 8 bases; unmatched junction bases: 10. Germline V gene sequence: CDR1 LNHDA, CDR2 SQIVND (reference sequence). CDR3 length: 14 residues. CDR3 nucleotide sequence: TGTGCCAGTAAAACCGGGACAGAGACGGAAAAACTGTTTTTT. It specifies CASKTGTETEKLFF. Variable domain in full (rest from reference TRBV19 and TRBJ1-4): DGGITQSPKYLFRKEGQNVTLSCEQNLNHDAMYWYRQDPGQGLRLIYYSQIVNDFQKGDIAEGYSVSREKKESFPLTVTSAQKNPTAFYLCASKTGTETEKLFFGSGTQLSVL.

The chain joins TRBV3-1 (or the pseudogene TRBV3-2) to TRBJ2-1, with D possibly being TRBD1 (5 bases). This CDR3 is 15 amino acids long. Trimming removed 1 base at V and 3 bases at J, with 10 bases between. Germline V gene lookup returns CDR1 LGHDT and CDR2 YNNKEL (reference sequence). The CDR3 DNA reads TGTGCCAGCAGCCAAGGTAGGCAGGGCTACAATGAGCAGTTCTTC. Protein product: CASSQGRQGYNEQFF.